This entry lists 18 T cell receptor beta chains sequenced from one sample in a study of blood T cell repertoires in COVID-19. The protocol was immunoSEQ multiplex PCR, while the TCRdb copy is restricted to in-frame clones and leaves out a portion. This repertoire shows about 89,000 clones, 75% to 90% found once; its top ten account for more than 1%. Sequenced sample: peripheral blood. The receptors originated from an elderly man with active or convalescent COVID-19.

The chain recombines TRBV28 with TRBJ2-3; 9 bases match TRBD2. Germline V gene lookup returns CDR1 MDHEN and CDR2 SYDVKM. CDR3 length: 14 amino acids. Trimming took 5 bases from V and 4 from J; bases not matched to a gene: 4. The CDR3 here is CASSILAGADTQYF. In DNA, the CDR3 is TGTGCCAGCAGTATATTAGCGGGAGCAGATACGCAGTATTTT.

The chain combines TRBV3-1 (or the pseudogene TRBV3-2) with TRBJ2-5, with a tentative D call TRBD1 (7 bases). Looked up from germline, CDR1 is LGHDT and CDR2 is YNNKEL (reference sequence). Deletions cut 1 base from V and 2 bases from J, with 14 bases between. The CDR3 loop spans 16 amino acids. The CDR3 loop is CASSQARGRWQETQYF. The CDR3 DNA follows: TGTGCCAGCAGCCAAGCCAGGGGGAGGTGGCAAGAGACCCAGTACTTC.

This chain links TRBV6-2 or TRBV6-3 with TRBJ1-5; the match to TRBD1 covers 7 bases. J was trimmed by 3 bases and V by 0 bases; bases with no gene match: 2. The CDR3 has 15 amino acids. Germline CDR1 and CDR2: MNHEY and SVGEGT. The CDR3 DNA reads TGTGCCAGCAGTTACTCGCAGGGGGTCAATCAGCCCCAGCATTTT. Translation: CASSYSQGVNQPQHF.

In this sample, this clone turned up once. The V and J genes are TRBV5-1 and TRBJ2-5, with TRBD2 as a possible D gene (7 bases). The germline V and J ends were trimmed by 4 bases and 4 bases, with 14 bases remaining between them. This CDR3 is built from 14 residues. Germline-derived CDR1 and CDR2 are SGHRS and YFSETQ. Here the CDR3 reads CASSPPGGRETQYF. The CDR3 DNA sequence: TGCGCCAGCAGCCCGCCCGGGGGGCGAGAGACCCAGTACTTC.

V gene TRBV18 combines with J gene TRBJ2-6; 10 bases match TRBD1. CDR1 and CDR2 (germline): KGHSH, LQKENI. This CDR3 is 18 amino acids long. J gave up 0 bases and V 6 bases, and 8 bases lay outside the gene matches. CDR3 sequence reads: CASSLPGQGPSGANVLTF. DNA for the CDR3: TGTGCCAGCTCGCTACCGGGACAGGGGCCCTCTGGGGCCAACGTCCTGACTTTC.

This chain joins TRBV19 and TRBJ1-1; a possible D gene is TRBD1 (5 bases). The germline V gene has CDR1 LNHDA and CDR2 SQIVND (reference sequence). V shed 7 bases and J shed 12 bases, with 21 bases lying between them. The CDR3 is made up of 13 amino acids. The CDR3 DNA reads TGTGCCAGTAAAAAGGGGACCGGGACTGGGTCTTTCTTT. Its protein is CASKKGTGTGSFF.

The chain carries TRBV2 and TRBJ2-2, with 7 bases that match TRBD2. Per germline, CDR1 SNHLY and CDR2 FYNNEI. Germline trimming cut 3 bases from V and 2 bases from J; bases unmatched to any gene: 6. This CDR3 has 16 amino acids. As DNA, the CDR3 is TGTGCCAGCAGTGAGTTAGCGGGCGCTAACACCGGGGAGCTGTTTTTT. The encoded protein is CASSELAGANTGELFF.

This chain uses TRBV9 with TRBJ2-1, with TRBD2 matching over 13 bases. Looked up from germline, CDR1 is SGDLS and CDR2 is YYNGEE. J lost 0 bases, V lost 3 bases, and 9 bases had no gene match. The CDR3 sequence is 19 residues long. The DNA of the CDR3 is TGTGCCAGCAGCGCCGAAGGGACTAGCGGGATGAGCTCCTACAATGAGCAGTTCTTC. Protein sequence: CASSAEGTSGMSSYNEQFF.

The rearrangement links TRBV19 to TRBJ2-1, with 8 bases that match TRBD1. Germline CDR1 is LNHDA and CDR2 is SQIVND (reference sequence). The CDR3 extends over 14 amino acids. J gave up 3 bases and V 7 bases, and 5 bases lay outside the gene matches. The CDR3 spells CASIGDRNYNEQFF. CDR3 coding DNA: TGTGCCAGTATCGGGGACAGGAACTACAATGAGCAGTTCTTC.

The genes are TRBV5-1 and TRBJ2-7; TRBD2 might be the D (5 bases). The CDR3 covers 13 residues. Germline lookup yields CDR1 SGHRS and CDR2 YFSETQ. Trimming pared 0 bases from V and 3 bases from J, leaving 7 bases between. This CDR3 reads CASSLARDYEQYF. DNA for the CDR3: TGCGCCAGCAGCTTGGCCCGGGACTACGAGCAGTACTTC.

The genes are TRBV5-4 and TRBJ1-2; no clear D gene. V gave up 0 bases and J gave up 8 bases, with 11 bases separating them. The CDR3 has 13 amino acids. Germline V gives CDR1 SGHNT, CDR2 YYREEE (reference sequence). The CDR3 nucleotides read TGTGCCAGCAGCTTGGTTGGGAGGCAGGGCTACACCTTC. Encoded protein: CASSLVGRQGYTF.

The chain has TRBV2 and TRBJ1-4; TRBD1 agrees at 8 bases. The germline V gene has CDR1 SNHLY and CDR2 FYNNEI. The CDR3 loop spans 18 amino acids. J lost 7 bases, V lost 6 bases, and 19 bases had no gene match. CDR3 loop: CASSRGDRSPGLGEKLFF. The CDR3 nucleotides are TGTGCCAGCAGCCGCGGGGACAGGAGTCCGGGGCTGGGTGAAAAACTGTTTTTT.

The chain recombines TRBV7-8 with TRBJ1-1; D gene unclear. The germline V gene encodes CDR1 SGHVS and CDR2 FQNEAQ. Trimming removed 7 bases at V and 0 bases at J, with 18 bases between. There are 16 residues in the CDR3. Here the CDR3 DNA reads TGTGCCAGCATGCCAATTTCGGGTCCTCTGAACACTGAAGCTTTCTTT. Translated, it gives CASMPISGPLNTEAFF.

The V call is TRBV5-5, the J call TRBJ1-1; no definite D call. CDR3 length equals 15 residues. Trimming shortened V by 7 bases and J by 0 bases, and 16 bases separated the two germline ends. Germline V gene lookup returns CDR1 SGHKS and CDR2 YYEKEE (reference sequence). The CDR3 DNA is TGTGCCAGCGCCGAGGCAGTCGTACTGAACACTGAAGCTTTCTTT. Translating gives CASAEAVVLNTEAFF. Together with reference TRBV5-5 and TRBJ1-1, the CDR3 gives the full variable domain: DAGVTQSPTHLIKTRGQQVTLRCSPISGHKSVSWYQQVLGQGPQFIFQYYEKEERGRGNFPDRFSARQFPNYSSELNVNALLLGDSALYLCASAEAVVLNTEAFFGQGTRLTVV.

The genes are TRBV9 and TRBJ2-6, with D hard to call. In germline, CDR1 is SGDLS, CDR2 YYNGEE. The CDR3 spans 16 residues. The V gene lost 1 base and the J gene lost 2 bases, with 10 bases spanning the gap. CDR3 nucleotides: TGTGCCAGCAGCGTAAGCGAGGTAACTGGGGCCAACGTCCTGACTTTC. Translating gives CASSVSEVTGANVLTF.

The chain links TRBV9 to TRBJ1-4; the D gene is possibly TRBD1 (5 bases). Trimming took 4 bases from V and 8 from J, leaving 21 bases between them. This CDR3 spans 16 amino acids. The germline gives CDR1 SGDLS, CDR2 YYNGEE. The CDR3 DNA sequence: TGTGCCAGCAGCTTAGCCGCCTTTGGGGGGAAGGAAAAACTGTTTTTT. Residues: CASSLAAFGGKEKLFF.

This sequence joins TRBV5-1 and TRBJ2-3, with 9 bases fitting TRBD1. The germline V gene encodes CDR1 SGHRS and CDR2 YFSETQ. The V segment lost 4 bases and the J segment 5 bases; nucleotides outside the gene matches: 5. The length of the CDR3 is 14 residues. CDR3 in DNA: TGCGCCAGCAGCACAGGGACAGGGATAGATACGCAGTATTTT. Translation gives CASSTGTGIDTQYF.

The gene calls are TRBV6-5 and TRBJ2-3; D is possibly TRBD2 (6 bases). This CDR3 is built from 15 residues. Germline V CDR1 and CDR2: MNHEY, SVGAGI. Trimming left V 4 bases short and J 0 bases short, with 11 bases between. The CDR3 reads CASSSSGYSTDTQYF. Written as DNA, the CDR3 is TGTGCCAGCAGTTCGAGCGGGTATAGCACAGATACGCAGTATTTT.